Below are 3 T cell receptor beta chains sequenced from a single sample in a study of cytomegalovirus exposure and HLA in healthy donors. PCR used 60 Vbeta primers and 13 Jbeta primers. Clones were read by immunoSEQ multiplex PCR, and TCRdb kept only the in-frame ones, dropping some. The sample lists some 160,000 clones; almost 75% were seen once. The sequenced material came from PBMCs. These receptors were collected from a young woman in good health and CMV-seropositive.

The chain links TRBV6-6 to TRBJ2-2, with 9 bases aligning to TRBD1. From germline, CDR1 is MNHNY and CDR2 SVGAGI (reference sequence). V was pared by 7 bases and J by 5 bases, with 11 bases of the junction left unmatched. The CDR3 runs 16 residues. CDR3: CASTHPTGGGTGELFF. Here the CDR3 DNA reads TGTGCCAGCACCCATCCGACAGGGGGGGGGACCGGGGAGCTGTTTTTT.

This clone showed up just once. This chain uses TRBV28 with TRBJ1-1; tentatively, D is TRBD1 (6 bases). The CDR3 is 15 amino acids. Germline V gene data show CDR1 as MDHEN and CDR2 as SYDVKM. Trimming took off 4 bases at V and 1 base at J, with 13 bases between the two ends. The CDR3 is CASSSTGTPNTEAFF. The DNA of the CDR3 is TGTGCCAGCAGTTCCACCGGGACACCGAACACTGAAGCTTTCTTT.

In this sample, this clone turned up a few times. The rearrangement links TRBV11-1 to TRBJ1-5; 7 bases match TRBD1. V trimming: 5 bases; J trimming: 7 bases; junction bases outside the gene matches: 5. Germline values: CDR1 SGHAT, CDR2 FQDESV (reference sequence). The CDR3 totals 13 residues. CDR3 protein: CASSLGTAQPQHF. CDR3 DNA sequence: TGTGCCAGCAGCCTCGGGACAGCGCAGCCCCAGCATTTT.